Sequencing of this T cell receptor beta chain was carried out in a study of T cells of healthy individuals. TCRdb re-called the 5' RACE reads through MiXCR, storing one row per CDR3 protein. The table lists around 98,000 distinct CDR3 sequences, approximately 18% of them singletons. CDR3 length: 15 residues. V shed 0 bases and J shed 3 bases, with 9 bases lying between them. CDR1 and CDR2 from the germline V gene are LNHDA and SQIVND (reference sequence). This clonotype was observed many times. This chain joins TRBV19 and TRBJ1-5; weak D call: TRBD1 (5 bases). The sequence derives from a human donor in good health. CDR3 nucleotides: TGTGCCAGTAGTATAGAACGACAGTCCAATCAGCCCCAGCATTTT. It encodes CASSIERQSNQPQHF.